This T cell receptor beta chain was retrieved from a study of T cell responses to AZD1222 COVID-19 vaccine. The protocol was immunoSEQ multiplex PCR, while the TCRdb copy is restricted to in-frame clones and leaves out a portion. The table includes 73,000 or so clones, around four fifths detected once. This CDR3 comprises 14 residues. Germline values: CDR1 LNHDA, CDR2 SQIVND (reference sequence). J gave up 1 base and V 6 bases, and 3 bases lay outside the gene matches. A word on this clone: What it binds is not known.

General observations from the study: Mapped onto spike, vaccine-associated CD4 TCRs spanned it and were dominant at 160-218 and 743-854. Baseline testing showed seropositivity in only a handful of AZD1222 recipients. The donors showed a predominance of white British ancestry and of females, with possible underestimation of clonal diversity.

The J gene is TRBJ1-1, the V gene TRBV19; 9 bases agree with TRBD1. The source material was peripheral blood, sampled on day 0 of AZD1222 vaccination. The sequence was collected from an adult in good health. CDR3 residues: CASSRQGGNTEAFF. CDR3 in DNA: TGTGCCAGTAGCCGACAGGGGGGGAACACTGAAGCTTTCTTT. The entire variable domain, with the rest obtained from reference TRBV19 and TRBJ1-1, is as follows: DGGITQSPKYLFRKEGQNVTLSCEQNLNHDAMYWYRQDPGQGLRLIYYSQIVNDFQKGDIAEGYSVSREKKESFPLTVTSAQKNPTAFYLCASSRQGGNTEAFFGQGTRLTVV.